This T cell receptor beta chain was identified during a study of T cell repertoires and HLA-DP antigens. With regard to this clone: The antigen is unknown.

Repertoires were generated with immunoSEQ multiplex PCR, while TCRdb's copy carries only in-frame clones and drops some. Found here are about 73,000 clones, about four fifths of them singletons; the top ten hold roughly 1.6%. This receptor was obtained from a man between 60 and 75 years old in good health and CMV-seronegative. The sample comprised CD4+ T cells from PBMCs.

CDR3 nucleotide sequence: TGTGCCACCAGCAGAGGGGCTGGGAGTAGGACTGAAGCTTTCTTT. It specifies CATSRGAGSRTEAFF. The chain uses TRBV15 and TRBJ1-1; D gene unclear. Trimming took 1 base from V and 5 from J, leaving 14 bases between them. In germline, CDR1 is LNHNV, CDR2 YYDKDF (reference sequence). CDR3 length: 15 amino acids.